A selection of T cell receptor beta chains follows, all from one sample in a study of cytomegalovirus exposure and HLA in healthy donors. TCRdb keeps only in-frame clones here, not all; method: immunoSEQ multiplex PCR. The sample records fewer than 150,000 clones, around 70% being singletons. Sequences were obtained from PBMCs. These receptors all come from a woman aged 45-65 years in good health and CMV-seropositive. Both conserved end residues are part of each CDR3. Each record gives: D gene, clone size, V gene, J gene, CDR3 protein, CDR3 DNA. D genes are given only for firm matches. A row's size may be missing; if present it is once, few, many or a size class.

D gene: TRBD2
clone size: .
V gene: TRBV5-5
J gene: TRBJ2-1
CDR3 protein: CASSLDFYSGSKFF
CDR3 DNA: TGTGCCAGCAGCTTGGACTTTTATAGCGGGAGCAAGTTCTTC

D gene: TRBD2
clone size: .
V gene: TRBV5-6
J gene: TRBJ2-7
CDR3 protein: CASSLVVSAGVSYEQYF
CDR3 DNA: TGTGCCAGCAGCTTGGTCGTCTCAGCGGGAGTCTCCTACGAGCAGTACTTC

D gene: .
clone size: .
V gene: TRBV6-5
J gene: TRBJ1-5
CDR3 protein: CASSYTEGHQPQHF
CDR3 DNA: TGTGCCAGCAGTTACACTGAGGGTCATCAGCCCCAGCATTTT

D gene: .
clone size: .
V gene: TRBV9
J gene: TRBJ1-3
CDR3 protein: CASSVGGGLVSGNTIYF
CDR3 DNA: TGTGCCAGCAGCGTAGGAGGGGGTCTTGTCTCTGGAAACACCATATATTTT

D gene: .
clone size: .
V gene: TRBV28
J gene: TRBJ1-2
CDR3 protein: CASSFLRSYTF
CDR3 DNA: TGTGCCAGCAGTTTTTTGCGGAGCTACACCTTC

D gene: .
clone size: .
V gene: TRBV28
J gene: TRBJ1-2
CDR3 protein: CASSFSRMGYTF
CDR3 DNA: TGTGCCAGCAGTTTCTCCAGGATGGGCTACACCTTC

D gene: TRBD1
clone size: .
V gene: TRBV11-2
J gene: TRBJ1-4
CDR3 protein: CASSYDRGREKLFF
CDR3 DNA: TGTGCCAGCAGCTACGACAGGGGGCGCGAAAAACTGTTTTTT

D gene: TRBD1
clone size: .
V gene: TRBV7-7
J gene: TRBJ2-7
CDR3 protein: CASSQDRDHEQYF
CDR3 DNA: TGTGCCAGCAGCCAAGACAGGGACCACGAGCAGTACTTC

D gene: TRBD2
clone size: once
V gene: TRBV28
J gene: TRBJ2-1
CDR3 protein: CASSFVLAGVSYNEQFF
CDR3 DNA: TGTGCCAGCAGTTTTGTCCTAGCGGGAGTTAGCTACAATGAGCAGTTCTTC

D gene: TRBD1
clone size: .
V gene: TRBV4-3
J gene: TRBJ1-4
CDR3 protein: CASSQEQGTNEKLFF
CDR3 DNA: TGCGCCAGCAGCCAAGAACAGGGGACTAATGAAAAACTGTTTTTT

D gene: .
clone size: few
V gene: TRBV4-3
J gene: TRBJ1-4
CDR3 protein: CASSQEQLNEKLFF
CDR3 DNA: TGCGCCAGCAGCCAAGAACAGCTTAATGAAAAACTGTTTTTT

D gene: TRBD1
clone size: .
V gene: TRBV13
J gene: TRBJ2-7
CDR3 protein: CASSQGQVRREQYF
CDR3 DNA: TGTGCCAGCAGCCAAGGACAGGTGCGACGGGAGCAGTACTTC

D gene: TRBD1
clone size: .
V gene: TRBV28
J gene: TRBJ1-1
CDR3 protein: CASSAAGTGVSQAFF
CDR3 DNA: TGTGCCAGCAGTGCAGCCGGGACAGGGGTCTCTCAGGCTTTCTTT

D gene: TRBD1
clone size: .
V gene: TRBV7-6
J gene: TRBJ2-3
CDR3 protein: CASSLRGQSFGSGRTDTQYF
CDR3 DNA: TGTGCCAGCAGCTTAAGGGGACAGAGTTTTGGGTCGGGTAGAACAGATACGCAGTATTTT

D gene: .
clone size: .
V gene: TRBV27
J gene: TRBJ1-6
CDR3 protein: CASRGDKGGTTYNSPLHF
CDR3 DNA: TGTGCCAGCAGGGGGGATAAGGGGGGGACGACCTATAATTCACCCCTCCACTTT

D gene: TRBD1
clone size: .
V gene: TRBV4-1
J gene: TRBJ2-1
CDR3 protein: CASSHDRGLDEQFF
CDR3 DNA: TGCGCCAGCAGCCACGACAGGGGGCTCGATGAGCAGTTCTTC

D gene: .
clone size: once
V gene: TRBV6-1
J gene: TRBJ1-4
CDR3 protein: CASSEAGGSNEKLFF
CDR3 DNA: TGTGCCAGCAGTGAAGCTGGCGGATCTAATGAAAAACTGTTTTTT

D gene: TRBD1
clone size: .
V gene: TRBV2
J gene: TRBJ1-1
CDR3 protein: CASRPGTDPEAFF
CDR3 DNA: TGTGCCAGCAGGCCCGGGACAGATCCTGAAGCTTTCTTT

D gene: TRBD1
clone size: .
V gene: TRBV5-4
J gene: TRBJ1-2
CDR3 protein: CASAEGQGAYGYTF
CDR3 DNA: TGTGCCAGCGCTGAGGGACAGGGGGCCTATGGCTACACCTTC

D gene: TRBD1
clone size: .
V gene: TRBV28
J gene: TRBJ2-7
CDR3 protein: CASSSPSKGTAYEQYF
CDR3 DNA: TGTGCCAGCAGTTCTCCATCGAAGGGGACAGCCTACGAGCAGTACTTC

D gene: .
clone size: .
V gene: TRBV30
J gene: TRBJ1-2
CDR3 protein: CAWMADSDYGYTF
CDR3 DNA: TGTGCCTGGATGGCCGACAGCGACTATGGCTACACCTTC

D gene: TRBD1
clone size: few
V gene: TRBV4-1
J gene: TRBJ1-2
CDR3 protein: CASSQPLDRAAWGYTF
CDR3 DNA: TGCGCCAGCAGCCAACCCTTAGACAGGGCCGCCTGGGGCTACACCTTC

D gene: .
clone size: .
V gene: TRBV7-2
J gene: TRBJ1-2
CDR3 protein: CASSLGAANYGYTF
CDR3 DNA: TGTGCCAGCAGCTTAGGGGCAGCTAACTATGGCTACACCTTC

D gene: TRBD2
clone size: .
V gene: TRBV2
J gene: TRBJ2-1
CDR3 protein: CASSSGTSGGNEQFF
CDR3 DNA: TGTGCCAGCAGTAGCGGGACTAGCGGGGGTAATGAGCAGTTCTTC

D gene: TRBD1
clone size: .
V gene: TRBV30
J gene: TRBJ1-4
CDR3 protein: CAWSVVRLDREANEKLFF
CDR3 DNA: TGTGCCTGGAGTGTGGTCCGTTTGGACAGGGAAGCTAATGAAAAACTGTTTTTT

D gene: .
clone size: few
V gene: TRBV27
J gene: TRBJ2-7
CDR3 protein: CASSLSPTSYEQYF
CDR3 DNA: TGTGCCAGCAGTTTATCCCCCACTTCCTACGAGCAGTACTTC

D gene: .
clone size: few
V gene: TRBV6-5
J gene: TRBJ1-2
CDR3 protein: CASSSLVLDGYTF
CDR3 DNA: TGTGCCAGCAGTTCGTTGGTGCTAGATGGCTACACCTTC

D gene: TRBD2
clone size: .
V gene: TRBV11-2
J gene: TRBJ2-1
CDR3 protein: CASSLGSGGAYEQFF
CDR3 DNA: TGTGCCAGCAGCTTAGGGAGCGGGGGGGCCTATGAGCAGTTCTTC

D gene: .
clone size: .
V gene: TRBV19
J gene: TRBJ2-2
CDR3 protein: CAASVGLNTGELFF
CDR3 DNA: TGTGCCGCCAGCGTGGGGCTGAACACCGGGGAGCTGTTTTTT

D gene: .
clone size: .
V gene: TRBV6-1
J gene: TRBJ1-1
CDR3 protein: CASSEVQGRRTEAFF
CDR3 DNA: TGTGCCAGCAGTGAAGTTCAGGGTCGTAGGACTGAAGCTTTCTTT

D gene: .
clone size: few
V gene: TRBV29-1
J gene: TRBJ1-2
CDR3 protein: CSDYSGYGYTF
CDR3 DNA: TGCAGCGACTATAGTGGCTATGGCTACACCTTC

D gene: .
clone size: .
V gene: TRBV28
J gene: TRBJ2-7
CDR3 protein: CASTMGGASYEQYF
CDR3 DNA: TGTGCCAGCACTATGGGGGGGGCTAGTTACGAGCAGTACTTC

D gene: .
clone size: .
V gene: TRBV7-9
J gene: TRBJ2-7
CDR3 protein: CASSGVAGGESYEQYF
CDR3 DNA: TGTGCCAGCAGCGGAGTCGCCGGCGGGGAGTCCTACGAGCAGTACTTC

D gene: TRBD1
clone size: .
V gene: TRBV7-2
J gene: TRBJ2-3
CDR3 protein: CASSLGTGRDTQYF
CDR3 DNA: TGTGCCAGCAGCTTAGGGACAGGGAGAGATACGCAGTATTTT

D gene: .
clone size: .
V gene: TRBV7-7
J gene: TRBJ2-5
CDR3 protein: CASSLGGYQETQYF
CDR3 DNA: TGTGCCAGCAGCTTAGGCGGATATCAAGAGACCCAGTACTTC